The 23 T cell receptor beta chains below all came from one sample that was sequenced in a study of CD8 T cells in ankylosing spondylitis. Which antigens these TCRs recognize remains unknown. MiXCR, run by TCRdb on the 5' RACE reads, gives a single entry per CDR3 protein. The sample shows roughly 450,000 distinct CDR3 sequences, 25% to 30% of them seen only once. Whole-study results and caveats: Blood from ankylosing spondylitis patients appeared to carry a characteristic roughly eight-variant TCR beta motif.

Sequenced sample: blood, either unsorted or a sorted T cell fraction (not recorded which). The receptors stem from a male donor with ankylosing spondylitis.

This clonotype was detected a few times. CDR3 nucleotide sequence: TGCGCCAGCAGCTTGGCTGTCAGGGGGTCTCCTGAAGCTTTCTTT. Amino acids: CASSLAVRGSPEAFF. The chain has TRBV5-1 and TRBJ1-1, with TRBD1 matching 7 bases. From germline, CDR1 is SGHRS and CDR2 YFSETQ. The V gene end was trimmed by 0 bases and the J gene end by 6 bases; junction bases not matched to a gene: 8. This CDR3 has 15 amino acids.

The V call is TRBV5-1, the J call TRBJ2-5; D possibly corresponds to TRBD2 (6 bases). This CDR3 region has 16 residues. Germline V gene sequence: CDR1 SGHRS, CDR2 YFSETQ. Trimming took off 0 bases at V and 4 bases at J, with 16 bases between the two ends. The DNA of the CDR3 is TGCGCCAGCAGCTTGGCCACTCGGCCCGGGGGAGAGACCCAGTACTTC. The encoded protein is CASSLATRPGGETQYF.

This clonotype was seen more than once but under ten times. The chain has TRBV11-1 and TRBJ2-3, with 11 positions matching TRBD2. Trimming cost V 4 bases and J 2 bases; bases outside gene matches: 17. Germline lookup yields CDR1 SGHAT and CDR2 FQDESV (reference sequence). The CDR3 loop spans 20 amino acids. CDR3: CASSSRSTSGNGLNTDTQYF. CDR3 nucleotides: TGTGCCAGCAGCTCTCGGTCGACTAGCGGGAATGGCCTTAACACAGATACGCAGTATTTT.

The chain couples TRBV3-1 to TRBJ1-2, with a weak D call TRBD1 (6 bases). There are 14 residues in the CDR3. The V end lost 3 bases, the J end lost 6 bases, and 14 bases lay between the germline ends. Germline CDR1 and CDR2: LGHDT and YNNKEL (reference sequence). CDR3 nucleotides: TGTGCCAGCAGCCACTGGACAGCCGCGGATGGCTACACCTTC. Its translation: CASSHWTAADGYTF.

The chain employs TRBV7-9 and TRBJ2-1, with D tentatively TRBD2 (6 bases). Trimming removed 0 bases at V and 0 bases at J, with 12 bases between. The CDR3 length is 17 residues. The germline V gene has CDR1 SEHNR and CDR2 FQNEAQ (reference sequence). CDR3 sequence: CASSLAKRVDSYNEQFF. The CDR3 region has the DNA TGTGCCAGCAGCTTAGCGAAGCGGGTGGACTCCTACAATGAGCAGTTCTTC.

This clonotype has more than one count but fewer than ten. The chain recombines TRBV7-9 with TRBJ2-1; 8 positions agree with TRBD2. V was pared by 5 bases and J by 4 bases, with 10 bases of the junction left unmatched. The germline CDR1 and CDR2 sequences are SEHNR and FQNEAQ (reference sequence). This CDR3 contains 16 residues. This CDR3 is CASSRGGLAEYNEQFF. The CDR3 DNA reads TGTGCCAGCAGCCGGGGGGGGCTAGCGGAATACAATGAGCAGTTCTTC.

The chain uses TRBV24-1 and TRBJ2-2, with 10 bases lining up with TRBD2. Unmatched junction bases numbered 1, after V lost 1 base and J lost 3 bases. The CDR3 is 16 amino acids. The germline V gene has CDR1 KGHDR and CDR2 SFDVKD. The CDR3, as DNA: TGTGCCACCAGTGATTTTCTAGCGGGAGACACCGGGGAGCTGTTTTTT. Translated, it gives CATSDFLAGDTGELFF.

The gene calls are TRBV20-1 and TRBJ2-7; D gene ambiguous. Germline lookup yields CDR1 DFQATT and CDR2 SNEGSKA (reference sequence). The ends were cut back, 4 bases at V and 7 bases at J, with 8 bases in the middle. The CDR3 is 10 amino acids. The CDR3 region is CSATHGEQYF. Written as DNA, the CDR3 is TGCAGTGCTACCCACGGGGAGCAGTACTTC.

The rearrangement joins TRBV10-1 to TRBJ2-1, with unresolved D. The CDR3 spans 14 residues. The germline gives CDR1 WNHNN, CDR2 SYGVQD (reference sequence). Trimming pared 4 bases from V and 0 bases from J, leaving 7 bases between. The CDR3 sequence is CASSARDSYNEQFF. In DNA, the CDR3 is TGCGCCAGCAGTGCTAGAGACTCCTACAATGAGCAGTTCTTC.

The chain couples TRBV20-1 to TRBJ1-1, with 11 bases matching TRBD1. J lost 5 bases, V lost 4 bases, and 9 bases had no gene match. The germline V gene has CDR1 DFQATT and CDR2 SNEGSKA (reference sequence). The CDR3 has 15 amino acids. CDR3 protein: CSATGQGAIRTEAFF. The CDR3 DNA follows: TGCAGTGCTACTGGACAGGGGGCGATAAGAACTGAAGCTTTCTTT.

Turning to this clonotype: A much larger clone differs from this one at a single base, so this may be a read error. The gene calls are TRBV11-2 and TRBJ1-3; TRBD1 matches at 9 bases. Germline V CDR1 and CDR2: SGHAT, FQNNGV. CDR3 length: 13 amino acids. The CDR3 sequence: CSSSDRGGNTIYF. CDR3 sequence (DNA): TGTTCCAGCAGCGACAGGGGGGGAAACACCATATATTTT.

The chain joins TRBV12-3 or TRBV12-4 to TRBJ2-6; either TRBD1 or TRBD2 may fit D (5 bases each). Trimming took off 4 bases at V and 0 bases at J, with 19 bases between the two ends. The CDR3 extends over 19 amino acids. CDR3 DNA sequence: TGTGCCAGCAGTTCCCCACCGGGACGGACCGACTCTGGGGCCAACGTCCTGACTTTC. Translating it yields CASSSPPGRTDSGANVLTF.

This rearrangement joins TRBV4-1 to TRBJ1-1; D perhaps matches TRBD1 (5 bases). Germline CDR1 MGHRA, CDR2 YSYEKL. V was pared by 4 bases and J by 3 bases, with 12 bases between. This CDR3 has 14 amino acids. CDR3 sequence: CASSRPGPDTEAFF. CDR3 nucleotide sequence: TGCGCCAGCAGCCGACCGGGACCCGACACTGAAGCTTTCTTT.

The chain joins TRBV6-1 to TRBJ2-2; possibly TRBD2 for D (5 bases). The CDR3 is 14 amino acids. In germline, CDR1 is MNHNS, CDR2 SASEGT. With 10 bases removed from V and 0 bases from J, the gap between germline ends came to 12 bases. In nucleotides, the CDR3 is TGTGCCACCAACCAAGCGGCGAACACCGGGGAGCTGTTTTTT. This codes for CATNQAANTGELFF.

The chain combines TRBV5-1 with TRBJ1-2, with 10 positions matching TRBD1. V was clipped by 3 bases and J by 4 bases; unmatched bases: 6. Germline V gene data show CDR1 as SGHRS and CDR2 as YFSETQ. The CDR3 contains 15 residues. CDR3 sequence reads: CASSSHGQGVYGYTF. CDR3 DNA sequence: TGCGCCAGCAGCTCCCATGGACAGGGGGTCTATGGCTACACCTTC.

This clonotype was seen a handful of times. The CDR3 here is CASSRGQGLTRGTEAFF. The CDR3 DNA reads TGCGCCAGCAGCCGCGGACAGGGCCTAACAAGGGGCACTGAAGCTTTCTTT. J is TRBJ1-1 and V is TRBV5-1; 8 positions agree with TRBD1. The CDR3 is 17 residues long. Looked up from germline, CDR1 is SGHRS and CDR2 is YFSETQ. V lost 4 bases, J lost 4 bases, and 15 bases stayed unmatched.

The CDR3 region is CASSLSSGQFTDTQYF. CDR3 in DNA: TGTGCCAGCAGTTTAAGTAGCGGACAGTTTACAGATACGCAGTATTTT. The chain couples TRBV12-3 or TRBV12-4 to TRBJ2-3, with D possibly being TRBD1 or TRBD2 (6 bases each). Trimming cost V 2 bases and J 3 bases, with 15 bases left between them. This CDR3 is built from 16 residues.

This chain's CDR3 is CASSPGQGHAEAFF. Written as DNA, the CDR3 is TGTGCCAGCAGCCCGGGACAGGGACACGCTGAAGCTTTCTTT. V gene TRBV11-2 combines with J gene TRBJ1-1; TRBD1 matches at 9 bases. CDR3 length: 14 amino acids. V lost 5 bases to trimming and J lost 6 bases; unmatched junction nucleotides: 7. Germline V gives CDR1 SGHAT, CDR2 FQNNGV.

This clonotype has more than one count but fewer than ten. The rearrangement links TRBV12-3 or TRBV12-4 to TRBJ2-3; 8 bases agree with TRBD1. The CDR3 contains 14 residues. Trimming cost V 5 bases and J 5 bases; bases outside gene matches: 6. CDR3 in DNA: TGTGCCAGCAGTGCTCACACAGGGGGAGATACGCAGTATTTT. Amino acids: CASSAHTGGDTQYF.

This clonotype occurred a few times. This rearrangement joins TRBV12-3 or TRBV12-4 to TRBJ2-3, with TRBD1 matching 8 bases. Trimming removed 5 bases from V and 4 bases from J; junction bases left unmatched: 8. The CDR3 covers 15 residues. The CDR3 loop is CASSPRTGTSDTQYF. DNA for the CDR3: TGTGCCAGCAGTCCCCGGACAGGGACCTCAGATACGCAGTATTTT.

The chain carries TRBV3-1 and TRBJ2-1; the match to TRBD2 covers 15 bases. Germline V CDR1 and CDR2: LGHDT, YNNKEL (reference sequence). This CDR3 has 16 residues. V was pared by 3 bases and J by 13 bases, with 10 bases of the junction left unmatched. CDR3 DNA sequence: TGTGCCAGCAGCCATGGGACTAGCGGGAGGCTAGGGCGTCAGTTCTTC. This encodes CASSHGTSGRLGRQFF.

The CDR3 nucleotides are TGTGCCAGCAGCTTGACAGGGAGAAACACCGGGGAGCTGTTTTTT. Amino acid sequence: CASSLTGRNTGELFF. The chain combines TRBV5-6 with TRBJ2-2; TRBD1 might be the D (6 bases). With 1 base removed from V and 2 bases from J, the gap between germline ends came to 9 bases. The CDR3 spans 15 residues. CDR1 SGHDT and CDR2 YYEEEE come from the germline V gene.

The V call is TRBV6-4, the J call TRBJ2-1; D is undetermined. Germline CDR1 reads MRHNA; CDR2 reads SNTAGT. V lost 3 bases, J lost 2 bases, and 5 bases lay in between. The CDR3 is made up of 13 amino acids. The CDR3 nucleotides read TGTGCCAGCAGTGATGGGCCCTACAATGAGCAGTTCTTC. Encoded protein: CASSDGPYNEQFF.